Following are 9 T cell receptor beta chains from one sample sequenced in a study of CD8+ T cells in alopecia areata. Sequencing relied on a cDNA template that was reverse transcribed from extracted RNA. Data came from immunoSEQ multiplex PCR; TCRdb stores just in-frame clones and leaves some out. The sample comprises about 30,000 clones, less than 65% of which are singletons, and about a sixth rests with the top ten. The sequencing input was NKG2D-high CD8+ T cells sorted from blood. All receptors derive from a human donor with alopecia areata.

This clone has more than one count but fewer than ten. This CDR3 is also generated by other DNA sequences in the sample. The chain uses TRBV19 and TRBJ1-1; no clear D. Between the trimmed V and J ends, which lost 3 bases and 0 bases, there was a span of 5 bases. Germline lookup yields CDR1 LNHDA and CDR2 SQIVND (reference sequence). The CDR3 sequence is 13 residues long. The chain's CDR3 is CASSIVLNTEAFF. CDR3 in DNA: TGTGCCAGTAGTATTGTTTTGAACACTGAAGCTTTCTTT.

This clone was counted between two and nine times. The rearrangement uses TRBV7-8 and TRBJ1-1; no definite D call. The germline CDR1 and CDR2 sequences are SGHVS and FQNEAQ. The CDR3 extends over 14 amino acids. Trimming removed 2 bases from V and 4 bases from J, with 11 bases in between. The CDR3 loop reads CASSLPDGVTEAFF. The CDR3 nucleotides read TGTGCCAGCAGCTTACCAGATGGGGTCACTGAAGCTTTCTTT.

This clone was counted between two and nine times. The chain is built from TRBV4-3 and TRBJ1-2; 7 nucleotides align to TRBD1. V lost 1 base to trimming and J lost 0 bases; unmatched junction nucleotides: 2. The CDR3 runs 15 residues. Germline values: CDR1 LGHNA, CDR2 YSLEER. The CDR3 protein is CASSQGTGANYGYTF. The CDR3 bases are TGCGCCAGCAGCCAAGGCACAGGGGCTAACTATGGCTACACCTTC.

This clone showed up just a few times. The J gene is TRBJ2-5, the V gene TRBV7-8; D uncertain. The CDR3 has 13 residues. V lost 1 base and J lost 6, with 9 bases in between. Germline-derived CDR1 and CDR2 are SGHVS and FQNEAQ. CDR3 amino acids: CASSLVGLKTQYF. For the CDR3, the DNA is TGTGCCAGCAGCTTAGTAGGGTTGAAGACCCAGTACTTC.

The gene calls are TRBV25-1 and TRBJ2-1; perhaps TRBD1 as D (5 bases). The CDR3 runs to 12 residues. From germline, CDR1 is MGHDK and CDR2 SYGVNS. Trimming left V 1 base short and J 8 bases short, with 6 bases between. The CDR3 DNA follows: TGTGCCAGCAGTGAATTAGGGGATGAGCAGTTCTTC. Translation gives CASSELGDEQFF.

This clone was counted only a few times. The chain uses TRBV7-9 and TRBJ2-7; 12 bases are shared with TRBD2. This CDR3 has 18 residues. CDR1 and CDR2 (germline): SEHNR, FQNEAQ (reference sequence). The V and J ends lost 1 base and 1 base, in that order; junction bases with no gene match: 8. CDR3 nucleotides: TGTGCCAGCAGCTTAGGTCTAGCGGGAGGGGAGACATCCTACGAGCAGTACTTC. It encodes CASSLGLAGGETSYEQYF.

This chain uses TRBV2 with TRBJ2-1, with D hard to call. The V gene's germline CDR1 is SNHLY and CDR2 FYNNEI. This CDR3 is built from 13 residues. Trimming shortened V by 3 bases and J by 4 bases, and 7 bases separated the two germline ends. This CDR3 reads CASSDTLYNEQFF. The CDR3 coding sequence is TGTGCCAGCAGTGATACCTTATACAATGAGCAGTTCTTC. Together with reference TRBV2 and TRBJ2-1, the CDR3 gives the full variable domain: EPEVTQTPSHQVTQMGQEVILRCVPISNHLYFYWYRQILGQKVEFLVSFYNNEISEKSEIFDDQFSVERPDGSNFTLKIRSTKLEDSAMYFCASSDTLYNEQFFGPGTRLTVL.

CDR3 sequence: CASSPLGQADNEQFF. CDR3 nucleotides: TGTGCCAGCTCACCACTGGGACAGGCGGACAATGAGCAGTTCTTC. The V and J genes are TRBV18 and TRBJ2-1; 8 bases fit TRBD1. CDR1 and CDR2 (germline): KGHSH, LQKENI. J was trimmed by 5 bases and V by 1 base; bases with no gene match: 4. The CDR3 extends over 15 amino acids.

This chain uses TRBV7-6 with TRBJ2-7; 8 bases are a match to TRBD1. The V and J ends lost 3 bases and 7 bases, in that order; junction bases with no gene match: 8. The CDR3 is 14 amino acids. The germline V gene has CDR1 SGHVS and CDR2 FNYEAQ. Here the CDR3 reads CASSLRTGRYEQYF. CDR3 nucleotide sequence: TGTGCCAGCAGCTTGAGGACAGGGAGATATGAGCAGTACTTC.